The 17 T cell receptor beta chains in this list originate from one sample, sequenced in a study of blood T cell repertoires in COVID-19. This table comes from immunoSEQ multiplex PCR, and its TCRdb copy is limited to in-frame clones, with some not included. The sample holds 140,000 to 150,000 clones, about 83% seen once. Sample: PBMCs or T cells enriched from blood (not recorded which). The source is a woman in her forties or fifties with acute COVID-19.

This chain joins TRBV7-9 and TRBJ1-1; a weak D match, TRBD1 (6 bases). Germline CDR1 is SEHNR and CDR2 is FQNEAQ (reference sequence). The CDR3 is 15 residues long. Trimming took 5 bases from V and 1 from J, leaving 14 bases between them. CDR3 in amino acids: CASSPGQTKNTEAFF. As DNA, the CDR3 is TGTGCCAGCAGCCCTGGACAGACTAAGAACACTGAAGCTTTCTTT.

This rearrangement joins TRBV30 to TRBJ1-1; TRBD1 is a possible D gene (5 bases). The V end was cut by 3 bases, the J end by 5 bases, with 16 bases between. The CDR3 loop spans 14 amino acids. Germline CDR1 reads GTSNPN; CDR2 reads SVGIG (reference sequence). For the CDR3, the DNA is TGTGCCTGGAGCGCTCCAGGGAGGAGGACTGAAGCTTTCTTT. Translating gives CAWSAPGRRTEAFF.

This clone came up a few times. The chain links TRBV4-1 to TRBJ2-3; D ambiguous. Germline V CDR1 and CDR2: MGHRA, YSYEKL. This CDR3 contains 14 residues. V lost 0 bases and J lost 3, with 7 bases in between. CDR3 residues: CASSQDAATDTQYF. The CDR3 region has the DNA TGCGCCAGCAGCCAAGATGCGGCAACAGATACGCAGTATTTT.

The gene calls are TRBV29-1 and TRBJ2-1; TRBD2 agrees at 9 bases. The CDR3 loop spans 11 amino acids. Germline V gives CDR1 SQVTM, CDR2 ANQGSEA. After removal of 6 bases from V and 14 bases from J, the junction contained 8 bases not matched to a gene. The CDR3 loop reads CSVVAGVRKFF. Here the CDR3 DNA reads TGCAGCGTGGTAGCGGGAGTACGAAAGTTCTTC.

V and J are TRBV9 and TRBJ1-2, with D possibly matching TRBD1 (5 bases). CDR3 length: 16 amino acids. The ends were cut back, 0 bases at V and 4 bases at J, with 16 bases in the middle. Looked up from germline, CDR1 is SGDLS and CDR2 is YYNGEE. The CDR3: CASSVDRQGVAYGYTF. The DNA for the CDR3 is TGTGCCAGCAGCGTAGATCGTCAAGGGGTCGCCTATGGCTACACCTTC.

The chain combines TRBV5-5 with TRBJ1-1, with D perhaps TRBD1 (5 bases). Germline V gene lookup returns CDR1 SGHKS and CDR2 YYEKEE (reference sequence). The length of the CDR3 is 13 residues. Trimming removed 0 bases from V and 8 bases from J, with 11 bases in between. The CDR3 nucleotides are TGTGCCAGCAGCTTGGTGAGGCAGGGAGAAGCTTTCTTT. Protein sequence: CASSLVRQGEAFF. Filled out from reference TRBV5-5 and TRBJ1-1, the complete variable domain reads DAGVTQSPTHLIKTRGQQVTLRCSPISGHKSVSWYQQVLGQGPQFIFQYYEKEERGRGNFPDRFSARQFPNYSSELNVNALLLGDSALYLCASSLVRQGEAFFGQGTRLTVV.

The V gene is TRBV9, the J gene TRBJ2-2, with 8 bases fitting TRBD2. V lost 0 bases to trimming and J lost 4 bases; unmatched junction nucleotides: 8. Germline CDR1 SGDLS, CDR2 YYNGEE. The CDR3 covers 17 residues. CDR3: CASSVVAAGVGTGELFF. The CDR3 DNA sequence: TGTGCCAGCAGCGTAGTGGCAGCGGGAGTGGGCACCGGGGAGCTGTTTTTT. The full variable domain, its missing parts supplied by reference TRBV9 and TRBJ2-2, is DSGVTQTPKHLITATGQRVTLRCSPRSGDLSVYWYQQSLDQGLQFLIQYYNGEERAKGNILERFSAQQFPDLHSELNLSSLELGDSALYFCASSVVAAGVGTGELFFGEGSRLTVL.

This sequence joins TRBV7-9 and TRBJ2-5; weak D call: TRBD2 (6 bases). Germline CDR1 SEHNR, CDR2 FQNEAQ (reference sequence). Trimming pared 5 bases from V and 2 bases from J, leaving 12 bases between. The CDR3 extends over 14 amino acids. The CDR3 DNA sequence: TGTGCCAGCAGCCCGGGCGGAGGGCAAGAGACCCAGTACTTC. It encodes CASSPGGGQETQYF.

This chain links TRBV10-1 with TRBJ2-5, with 14 nucleotides matching TRBD2. Unmatched junction bases numbered 4, after V lost 6 bases and J lost 4 bases. Looked up from germline, CDR1 is WNHNN and CDR2 is SYGVQD (reference sequence). CDR3 size: 15 residues. The CDR3 DNA sequence: TGCGCCAGCAGGGGGACTAGCGGGAGCGGAGAGACCCAGTACTTC. Translation gives CASRGTSGSGETQYF.

The V and J genes are TRBV15 and TRBJ1-1, with D maybe TRBD1 (5 bases). CDR3 length: 15 residues. Trimming took 3 bases from V and 4 from J, leaving 15 bases between them. Germline V gene lookup returns CDR1 LNHNV and CDR2 YYDKDF (reference sequence). The CDR3 sequence: CATSSQQGISTEAFF. Written as DNA, the CDR3 is TGTGCCACCAGCAGTCAGCAGGGTATAAGCACTGAAGCTTTCTTT.

V usage is TRBV19 and J usage is TRBJ2-2, with unresolved D. This CDR3 is 16 amino acids long. V was pared by 3 bases and J by 0 bases, with 11 bases between. Germline values: CDR1 LNHDA, CDR2 SQIVND (reference sequence). The CDR3 is CASSISEAANTGELFF. CDR3 DNA: TGTGCCAGTAGTATTTCTGAGGCAGCGAACACCGGGGAGCTGTTTTTT.

The chain is built from TRBV7-3 and TRBJ2-1, with a weak D call TRBD2 (5 bases). This CDR3 spans 15 amino acids. Trimming left V 5 bases short and J 3 bases short, with 14 bases between. Germline assignment: CDR1 SGHTA and CDR2 FQGTGA. CDR3 in amino acids: CASSPSIANYNEQFF. Written as DNA, the CDR3 is TGTGCCAGCAGCCCCTCGATAGCGAACTACAATGAGCAGTTCTTC.

This clone was counted between two and nine times. The chain joins TRBV13 to TRBJ2-3, with 14 nucleotides matching TRBD2. With V trimmed by 4 bases and J by 5 bases, 11 bases remained unmatched. There are 18 residues in the CDR3. Germline assignment: CDR1 PRHDT and CDR2 FYEKMQ (reference sequence). In nucleotides, the CDR3 is TGTGCCAGCAGCTCCCTTCAAGGACTAGCGGGAGGCTTAGATACGCAGTATTTT. Protein sequence: CASSSLQGLAGGLDTQYF.

This chain uses TRBV4-1 with TRBJ2-3; a possible D gene is TRBD2 (5 bases). CDR3 length equals 16 residues. V dropped 2 bases and J dropped 0 bases, with 12 bases sitting between them. CDR1 is MGHRA and CDR2 is YSYEKL in the germline V gene. The CDR3 is CASSQRTGVSTDTQYF. The CDR3, as DNA: TGCGCCAGCAGCCAAAGGACCGGGGTTAGCACAGATACGCAGTATTTT.

J is TRBJ2-7 and V is TRBV6-5, with 7 bases that match TRBD1. The CDR3 sequence is 11 residues long. Trimming took 8 bases from V and 2 from J; bases not matched to a gene: 0. CDR1 and CDR2 from the germline V gene are MNHEY and SVGAGI. The CDR3 DNA follows: TGTGCCAGCGACAGGGCCTACGAGCAGTACTTC. Translated: CASDRAYEQYF.

This clone was counted only a few times. V is TRBV2 and J is TRBJ2-7; the D is unclear. CDR1 is SNHLY and CDR2 is FYNNEI in the germline V gene. Trimming left V 6 bases short and J 3 bases short, with 12 bases between. CDR3 length: 13 amino acids. CDR3 sequence reads: CASSLTEDYEQYF. The CDR3 bases are TGTGCCAGCAGCTTAACAGAAGACTACGAGCAGTACTTC. Based on the CDR3 plus reference TRBV2 and TRBJ2-7, the full variable domain is EPEVTQTPSHQVTQMGQEVILRCVPISNHLYFYWYRQILGQKVEFLVSFYNNEISEKSEIFDDQFSVERPDGSNFTLKIRSTKLEDSAMYFCASSLTEDYEQYFGPGTRLTVT.

CDR3 loop: CASSLLAGWPLEQYF. As DNA, the CDR3 is TGTGCCAGCAGCTTATTAGCGGGATGGCCCCTCGAGCAGTACTTC. The V gene is TRBV7-2, the J gene TRBJ2-7; TRBD2 matches 8 bases. CDR1 is SGHTA, CDR2 FQGNSA, per germline. J was trimmed by 6 bases and V by 2 bases; bases with no gene match: 9. This CDR3 region has 15 residues.